The table lists the clone carrying this T cell receptor beta chain with a few counts. Its specificity is unknown. The record originates from a study of CD8 T cells in ankylosing spondylitis. Findings and limits, study-wide: Reported data indicate significant enrichment of disease-linked clones within matched ankylosing spondylitis synovial fluid. As for the disease-linked clones, they showed a CD8+ phenotype and occurred at relatively low frequencies in peripheral blood.

V trimming: 1 base; J trimming: 8 bases; junction bases outside the gene matches: 6. Germline CDR1 is SGHVS and CDR2 is FNYEAQ. CDR3 length: 15 residues. Making use of molecular barcodes, quantitative 5'-RACE generated TCR beta libraries. TCRdb fed the 5' RACE reads into MiXCR, producing one record per CDR3 protein. This table has fewer than 350,000 distinct CDR3 sequences, approximately 10% appearing once. Sequenced: blood, either unsorted or a sorted T cell fraction (not recorded which). The origin of this receptor is a female donor with ankylosing spondylitis or in good health (not recorded which). The chain recombines TRBV7-6 with TRBJ1-4; 8 positions match TRBD1. CDR3 sequence (DNA): TGTGCCAGCAGCTTAGGGACAGGGATAAACGAAAAACTGTTTTTT. Its protein product is CASSLGTGINEKLFF.